The 23 T cell receptor beta chains below come from one sample, sequenced in a study of cytomegalovirus exposure and HLA in healthy donors. With 60 Vbeta and 13 Jbeta primers, the PCR was carried out. Profiled with immunoSEQ multiplex PCR; TCRdb holds only in-frame clones, not every one. Seen here are about 160,000 clones, about 80% observed once, and the top ten hold approximately 4.5%. The specimen sequenced was PBMCs. Every receptor here comes from a man aged 25 to 45 in good health and CMV-seronegative.

The J gene is TRBJ1-5, the V gene TRBV6-5, with 10 bases aligning to TRBD1. The germline V gene has CDR1 MNHEY and CDR2 SVGAGI. The trim removed 4 bases at V and 9 bases at J, leaving 6 bases unmatched. This CDR3 is 14 amino acids long. CDR3 sequence (DNA): TGTGCCAGCAGTTCGACAGGGGGCGGAATGCCCCAGCATTTT. Protein product: CASSSTGGGMPQHF.

This clone was picked up one time. This CDR3 reads CASSSLAQGDGTDTQYF. For the CDR3, the DNA is TGTGCCAGCAGCTCCTTGGCCCAGGGGGATGGGACAGATACGCAGTATTTT. The chain uses TRBV7-3 and TRBJ2-3, with 7 positions matching TRBD1. The germline CDR1 and CDR2 sequences are SGHTA and FQGTGA. The CDR3 spans 17 residues. Germline trimming cut 4 bases from V and 3 bases from J; bases unmatched to any gene: 13.

The CDR3 DNA sequence: TGTGCCAGTAACACAGATACGCAGTATTTT. Protein sequence: CASNTDTQYF. The chain is built from TRBV7-9 and TRBJ2-3; D is unresolved. This CDR3 is 10 amino acids long. The germline V gene encodes CDR1 SEHNR and CDR2 FQNEAQ (reference sequence). V dropped 9 bases and J dropped 2 bases, with 3 bases sitting between them.

This clone was observed a handful of times. The V and J genes are TRBV6-1 and TRBJ1-5; 7 nucleotides align to TRBD1. This CDR3 region has 14 residues. The V and J ends lost 11 bases and 5 bases, in that order; junction bases with no gene match: 12. CDR1 and CDR2 from the germline V gene are MNHNS and SASEGT. The CDR3 sequence is CAASAGQLYQPQHF. CDR3 in DNA: TGTGCCGCTTCGGCGGGACAGCTTTATCAGCCCCAGCATTTT.

This clone was seen a few times. This sequence joins TRBV7-9 and TRBJ1-5; 9 bases fit TRBD1. CDR3 length: 15 amino acids. V shed 1 base, J shed 6 bases, and the junction held 4 bases outside the gene matches. The germline gives CDR1 SEHNR, CDR2 FQNEAQ (reference sequence). This chain's CDR3 is CASSLGTGDIQPQHF. The CDR3 DNA is TGTGCCAGCAGCTTAGGGACAGGGGATATTCAGCCCCAGCATTTT. Filled out from reference TRBV7-9 and TRBJ1-5, the complete variable domain reads DTGVSQNPRHKITKRGQNVTFRCDPISEHNRLYWYRQTLGQGPEFLTYFQNEAQLEKSRLLSDRFSAERPKGSFSTLEIQRTEQGDSAMYLCASSLGTGDIQPQHFGDGTRLSIL.

The J gene is TRBJ1-2, the V gene TRBV9; TRBD1 matches at 7 bases. The CDR3 contains 14 residues. Unmatched junction bases numbered 7, after V lost 7 bases and J lost 1 base. Germline lookup yields CDR1 SGDLS and CDR2 YYNGEE. This CDR3 is CASGDSDLNYGYTF. The CDR3 DNA reads as TGTGCCAGCGGGGACAGTGATCTTAACTATGGCTACACCTTC.

The chain links TRBV5-6 to TRBJ1-2; no firm D call. V was clipped by 4 bases and J by 7 bases, with 26 bases between them. This CDR3 comprises 17 residues. In germline, CDR1 is SGHDT, CDR2 YYEEEE. CDR3 region: CASSPTANGRRVGGYTF. The CDR3 DNA reads TGTGCCAGCAGCCCTACAGCGAACGGACGGCGGGTGGGTGGCTACACCTTC. Using reference TRBV5-6 and TRBJ1-2 for the parts outside the CDR3, the full variable domain is DAGVTQSPTHLIKTRGQQVTLRCSPKSGHDTVSWYQQALGQGPQFIFQYYEEEERQRGNFPDRFSGHQFPNYSSELNVNALLLGDSALYLCASSPTANGRRVGGYTFGSGTRLTVV.

This clone appeared a few times. The V and J genes are TRBV6-5 and TRBJ2-7, with D possibly being TRBD1 (5 bases). The CDR3 is 12 amino acids. Germline CDR1 MNHEY, CDR2 SVGAGI. Trimming left V 5 bases short and J 3 bases short, with 8 bases between. The CDR3 loop reads CASSVTGYEQYF. CDR3 nucleotide sequence: TGTGCCAGCAGTGTAACAGGCTACGAGCAGTACTTC.

This clone was counted between two and nine times. This chain uses TRBV27 with TRBJ2-1, with D possibly TRBD1 on 6 matching bases. V dropped 2 bases and J dropped 7 bases, with 9 bases sitting between them. The CDR3 totals 13 residues. The germline gives CDR1 MNHEY, CDR2 SMNVEV (reference sequence). DNA for the CDR3: TGTGCCAGCAGTTTAACAGGGTTTAATGAGCAGTTCTTC. Translation gives CASSLTGFNEQFF.

There are a few counts of this clone. The chain has TRBV5-6 and TRBJ2-1; TRBD2 matches at 11 bases. This CDR3 has 14 amino acids. The V and J ends lost 5 bases and 7 bases, in that order; junction bases with no gene match: 5. Per germline, CDR1 SGHDT and CDR2 YYEEEE. This chain's CDR3 is CASSSSGGWNEQFF. Here the CDR3 DNA reads TGTGCCAGCAGTTCTAGCGGGGGGTGGAATGAGCAGTTCTTC.

The rearrangement uses TRBV5-1 and TRBJ2-5, with TRBD1 as a possible D gene (6 bases). V was clipped by 1 base and J by 1 base, with 23 bases between them. Germline V gives CDR1 SGHRS, CDR2 YFSETQ. This CDR3 region has 19 residues. CDR3 amino acids: CASSLTLAFLTGPQETQYF. The CDR3 coding sequence is TGCGCCAGCAGCTTGACGCTAGCCTTCTTGACAGGTCCCCAAGAGACCCAGTACTTC.

Only a few counts were recorded for this clone. The J gene is TRBJ2-3, the V gene TRBV5-1; 10 bases align to TRBD2. Looked up from germline, CDR1 is SGHRS and CDR2 is YFSETQ. After removal of 3 bases from V and 4 bases from J, the junction contained 23 bases not matched to a gene. The CDR3 contains 21 residues. CDR3 loop: CASSSPFPTSLASGSSDTQYF. The CDR3 bases are TGCGCCAGCAGCTCCCCATTCCCTACTTCCCTAGCTAGCGGGAGCTCAGATACGCAGTATTTT. Variable domain in full (rest from reference TRBV5-1 and TRBJ2-3): KAGVTQTPRYLIKTRGQQVTLSCSPISGHRSVSWYQQTPGQGLQFLFEYFSETQRNKGNFPGRFSGRQFSNSRSEMNVSTLELGDSALYLCASSSPFPTSLASGSSDTQYFGPGTRLTVL.

In its sample, this clone was seen once. The rearrangement joins TRBV29-1 to TRBJ1-2; 8 bases align to TRBD1. The CDR3 contains 14 residues. The ends lost 6 bases at V and 8 bases at J; junction bases unmatched: 14. The germline gives CDR1 SQVTM, CDR2 ANQGSEA. The DNA of the CDR3 is TGCAGCGTCGCAGGGGGCCATTTATGGGGGGGCTACACCTTC. Its translation: CSVAGGHLWGGYTF.

The chain links TRBV27 to TRBJ1-4; possibly TRBD1 for D (6 bases). Germline-derived CDR1 and CDR2 are MNHEY and SMNVEV (reference sequence). The V end was cut by 8 bases, the J end by 2 bases, with 12 bases between. The CDR3 is 14 residues long. This CDR3 is CASGTYFTNEKLFF. The DNA of the CDR3 is TGTGCCAGCGGGACATACTTTACTAATGAAAAACTGTTTTTT.

The chain combines TRBV6-7 with TRBJ2-3, with D unclear. TRBV6-7 is an ORF for which the function is uncertain. The length of the CDR3 is 15 residues. Trimming removed 5 bases at V and 2 bases at J, with 14 bases between. CDR3 sequence reads: CASSNPARSTDTQYF. DNA for the CDR3: TGTGCCAGCAGTAACCCTGCCAGGTCCACAGATACGCAGTATTTT.

The J gene is TRBJ2-3, the V gene TRBV7-2, with 9 bases matching TRBD1. Germline loops: CDR1 SGHTA, CDR2 FQGNSA. The CDR3 consists of 14 residues. J gave up 8 bases and V 4 bases, and 7 bases lay outside the gene matches. This CDR3 reads CASSSGQGKTTQYF. The CDR3 DNA follows: TGTGCCAGCAGCTCTGGACAGGGGAAAACTACGCAGTATTTT. The complete variable domain, with remaining parts taken from reference TRBV7-2 and TRBJ2-3, reads GAGVSQSPSNKVTEKGKDVELRCDPISGHTALYWYRQSLGQGLEFLIYFQGNSAPDKSGLPSDRFSAERTGGSVSTLTIQRTQQEDSAVYLCASSSGQGKTTQYFGPGTRLTVL.

The chain combines TRBV6-1 with TRBJ1-1, with 7 nucleotides matching TRBD1. V was clipped by 2 bases and J by 4 bases; unmatched bases: 7. This CDR3 is 15 amino acids long. Looked up from germline, CDR1 is MNHNS and CDR2 is SASEGT. CDR3 protein: CASSELGGSSTEAFF. DNA for the CDR3: TGTGCCAGCAGTGAATTAGGGGGCTCTTCCACTGAAGCTTTCTTT.

The rearrangement uses TRBV19 and TRBJ2-7, with D unresolved. Germline CDR1 reads LNHDA; CDR2 reads SQIVND (reference sequence). Trimming shortened V by 3 bases and J by 2 bases, and 11 bases separated the two germline ends. The CDR3 is 14 amino acids. The CDR3 protein is CASSIRHLTYEQYF. The DNA for the CDR3 is TGTGCCAGTAGTATTAGACACCTAACCTACGAGCAGTACTTC.

The rearrangement links TRBV27 to TRBJ1-2; no clear D. The germline V gene has CDR1 MNHEY and CDR2 SMNVEV (reference sequence). V was clipped by 6 bases and J by 3 bases, with 11 bases between them. The CDR3 extends over 13 amino acids. CDR3 DNA sequence: TGTGCCAGCAGGGCGGGAGGATACTATGGCTACACCTTC. It specifies CASRAGGYYGYTF.

The V gene is TRBV6-5, the J gene TRBJ2-1; 9 bases are shared with TRBD2. This CDR3 has 16 amino acids. Germline V lookup: CDR1 MNHEY, CDR2 SVGAGI. Losses at the gene ends were 1 base for V and 7 bases for J; bases not matched to a gene: 8. The CDR3 protein is CASSYLAGADLNEQFF. In nucleotides, the CDR3 is TGTGCCAGCAGTTACTTAGCGGGAGCCGATTTGAATGAGCAGTTCTTC.

The J gene is TRBJ1-2, the V gene TRBV4-3, with D possibly matching TRBD1 (5 bases). The germline V gene has CDR1 LGHNA and CDR2 YSLEER. V lost 0 bases and J lost 1, with 12 bases in between. The CDR3 sequence is 16 residues long. The CDR3 region has the DNA TGCGCCAGCAGCCAAGACTGGGTGACAGATAACTATGGCTACACCTTC. Translation: CASSQDWVTDNYGYTF.

This chain joins TRBV30 and TRBJ2-1, with TRBD2 matching over 13 bases. Germline CDR1 GTSNPN, CDR2 SVGIG (reference sequence). The CDR3 has 15 amino acids. J lost 6 bases, V lost 3 bases, and 5 bases had no gene match. CDR3 nucleotide sequence: TGTGCCTGGAGCCCCACTAGCGGGAGGGTCAATGAGCAGTTCTTC. This codes for CAWSPTSGRVNEQFF.

The chain links TRBV18 to TRBJ1-2; a weak D match, TRBD1 (6 bases). Deletions cut 4 bases from V and 4 bases from J, with 19 bases between. CDR1 and CDR2 (germline): KGHSH, LQKENI. The CDR3 is 16 residues long. The CDR3 sequence is CASSLRNVQGIYGYTF. CDR3 sequence (DNA): TGTGCCAGCTCACTGCGAAACGTCCAGGGGATCTATGGCTACACCTTC. Using reference TRBV18 and TRBJ1-2 for the parts outside the CDR3, the full variable domain is NAGVMQNPRHLVRRRGQEARLRCSPMKGHSHVYWYRQLPEEGLKFMVYLQKENIIDESGMPKERFSAEFPKEGPSILRIQQVVRGDSAAYFCASSLRNVQGIYGYTFGSGTRLTVV.